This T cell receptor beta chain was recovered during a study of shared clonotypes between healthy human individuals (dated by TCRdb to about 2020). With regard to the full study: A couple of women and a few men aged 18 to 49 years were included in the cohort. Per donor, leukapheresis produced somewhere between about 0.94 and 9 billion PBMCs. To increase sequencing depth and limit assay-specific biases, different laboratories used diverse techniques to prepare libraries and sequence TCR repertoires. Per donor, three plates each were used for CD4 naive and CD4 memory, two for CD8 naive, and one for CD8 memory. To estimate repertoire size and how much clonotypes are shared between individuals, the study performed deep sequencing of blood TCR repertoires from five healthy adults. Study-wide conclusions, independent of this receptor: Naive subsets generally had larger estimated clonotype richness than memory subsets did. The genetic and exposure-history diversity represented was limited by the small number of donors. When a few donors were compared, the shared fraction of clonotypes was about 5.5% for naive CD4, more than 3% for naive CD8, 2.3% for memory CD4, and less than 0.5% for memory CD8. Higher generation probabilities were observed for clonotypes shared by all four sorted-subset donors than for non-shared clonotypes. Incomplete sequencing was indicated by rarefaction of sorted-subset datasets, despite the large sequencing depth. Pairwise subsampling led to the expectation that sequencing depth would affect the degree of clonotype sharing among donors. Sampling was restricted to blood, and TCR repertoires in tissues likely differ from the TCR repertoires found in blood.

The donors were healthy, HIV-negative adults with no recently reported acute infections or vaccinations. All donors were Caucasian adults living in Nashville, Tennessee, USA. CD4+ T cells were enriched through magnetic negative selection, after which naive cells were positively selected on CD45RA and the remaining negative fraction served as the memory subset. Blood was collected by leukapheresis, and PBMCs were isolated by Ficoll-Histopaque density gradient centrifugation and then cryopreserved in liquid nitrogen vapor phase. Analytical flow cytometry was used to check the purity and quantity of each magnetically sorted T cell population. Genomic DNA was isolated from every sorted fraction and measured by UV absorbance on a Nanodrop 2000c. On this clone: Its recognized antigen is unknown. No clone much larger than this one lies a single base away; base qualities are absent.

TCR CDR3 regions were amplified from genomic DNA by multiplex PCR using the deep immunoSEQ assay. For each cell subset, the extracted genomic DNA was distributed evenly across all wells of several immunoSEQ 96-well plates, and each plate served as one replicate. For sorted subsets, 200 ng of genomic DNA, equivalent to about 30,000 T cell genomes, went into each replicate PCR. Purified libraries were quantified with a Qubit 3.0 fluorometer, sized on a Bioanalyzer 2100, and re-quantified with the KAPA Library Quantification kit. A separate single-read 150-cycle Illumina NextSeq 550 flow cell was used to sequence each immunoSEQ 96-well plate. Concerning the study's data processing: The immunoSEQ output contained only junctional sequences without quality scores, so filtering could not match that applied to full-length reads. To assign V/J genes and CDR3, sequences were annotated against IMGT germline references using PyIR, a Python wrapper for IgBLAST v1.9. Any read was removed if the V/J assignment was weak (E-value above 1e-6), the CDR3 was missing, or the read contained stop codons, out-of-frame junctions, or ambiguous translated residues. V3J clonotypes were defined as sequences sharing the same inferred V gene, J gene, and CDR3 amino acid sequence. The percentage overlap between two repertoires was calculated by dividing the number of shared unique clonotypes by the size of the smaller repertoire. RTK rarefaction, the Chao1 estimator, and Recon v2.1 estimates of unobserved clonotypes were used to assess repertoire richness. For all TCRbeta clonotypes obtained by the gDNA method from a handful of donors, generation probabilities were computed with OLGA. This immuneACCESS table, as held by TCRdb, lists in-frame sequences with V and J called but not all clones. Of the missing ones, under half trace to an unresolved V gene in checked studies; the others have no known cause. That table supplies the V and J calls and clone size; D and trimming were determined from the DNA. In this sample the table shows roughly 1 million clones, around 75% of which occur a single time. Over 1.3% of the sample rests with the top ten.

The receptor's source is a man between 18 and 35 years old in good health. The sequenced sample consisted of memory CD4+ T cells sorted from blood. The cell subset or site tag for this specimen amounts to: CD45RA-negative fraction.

The DNA sequence follows: TGTGCCAGCAGTGAATTAGGACAGGCGGCCCAGTACTTC. This gives the protein CASSELGQAAQYF. Rearrangement joined TRBV2 to TRBJ2-5; 7 nucleotides in the junction match TRBD1. The germline V gene sets CDR1 to SNHLY and CDR2 to FYNNEI. Taken from cysteine to phenylalanine, the CDR3 has 13 residues. Only CDR3 DNA is held: 39 bases, read in frame from base 1. At the junction V is shortened by 2 bases and J by 9 bases; bases outside the gene matches: 6.